One and the same sample provided the 28 T cell receptor beta chains below, sequenced in a study of blood T cells in healthy people across ages. Using a J-beta primer mix together with a sample-barcoded 5' primer, a second PCR was run for roughly 7 to 11 cycles. One entry per CDR3 protein results from TCRdb running MiXCR on the 5' RACE reads. The repertoire includes 850,000 to 1,100,000 distinct CDR3 sequences, more than 30% of them detected once, and about an eighth sits in the top ten. Sequences were obtained from blood. These receptors all stem from a man aged 18 to 30 in good health.

The chain couples TRBV27 to TRBJ2-3, with D unclear. V was trimmed by 5 bases and J by 1 base, leaving 10 bases between them. Germline V lookup: CDR1 MNHEY, CDR2 SMNVEV (reference sequence). The CDR3 is made up of 14 amino acids. For the CDR3, the DNA is TGTGCCAGCAGTGTTAATGGAGGCACAGATACGCAGTATTTT. Amino acid sequence: CASSVNGGTDTQYF.

The V and J genes are TRBV20-1 and TRBJ2-5; D is unresolved. The germline V and J ends were trimmed by 0 bases and 11 bases, with 10 bases remaining between them. CDR1 DFQATT and CDR2 SNEGSKA come from the germline V gene (reference sequence). The CDR3 is 11 amino acids. This CDR3 reads CSAREVNEQYF. The CDR3 DNA reads TGCAGTGCTAGAGAGGTCAATGAGCAGTACTTC.

There are a few counts of this clonotype. The chain combines TRBV2 with TRBJ1-2; D might be TRBD1 (5 bases). Germline V lookup: CDR1 SNHLY, CDR2 FYNNEI. The CDR3 extends over 13 amino acids. Trimming stripped 4 bases from V and 4 bases from J, with 10 bases between. In nucleotides, the CDR3 is TGTGCCAGCAGTGGGGGCCCTTCCTATGGCTACACCTTC. Residues: CASSGGPSYGYTF.

The chain uses TRBV6-2 or TRBV6-3 and TRBJ2-4; D is perhaps TRBD1 (6 bases). The DNA end lines up better with TRBJ2-5; the J call may be wrong. In germline, CDR1 is MNHEY, CDR2 SVGEGT. This CDR3 has 16 residues. The CDR3 reads CASSYGLGALQETQYF. CDR3 DNA sequence: TGTGCCAGCAGTTACGGCCTGGGGGCCCTCCAAGAGACCCAGTACTTC.

The chain carries TRBV30 and TRBJ1-1; D uncertain. The CDR3 has 12 residues. The germline V gene has CDR1 GTSNPN and CDR2 SVGIG (reference sequence). With 4 bases removed from V and 1 base from J, the gap between germline ends came to 7 bases. CDR3 coding DNA: TGTGCCTGGATTAAATCGAACACTGAAGCTTTCTTT. It yields the protein CAWIKSNTEAFF.

The table lists this clonotype with a few counts. V and J are TRBV12-3 or TRBV12-4 and TRBJ1-2, with D unresolved. This CDR3 has 16 residues. V was clipped by 5 bases and J by 2 bases, with 18 bases between them. This CDR3 is CASSPQDGVANYGYTF. CDR3 nucleotides: TGTGCCAGCAGTCCGCAGGATGGAGTAGCCAACTATGGCTACACCTTC.

A few counts support this clonotype. The V call is TRBV7-6, the J call TRBJ1-2, with 7 bases matching TRBD1. Germline CDR1 SGHVS, CDR2 FNYEAQ. The trim removed 5 bases at V and 8 bases at J, leaving 14 bases unmatched. The CDR3 consists of 15 residues. This CDR3 reads CASSKTGKHNSGYTF. The CDR3 region has the DNA TGTGCCAGCAGCAAGACAGGGAAGCACAATTCCGGCTACACCTTC.

This clonotype was seen a few times. The genes are TRBV30 and TRBJ1-2; D ambiguous. The CDR3 covers 14 residues. The V and J ends lost 2 bases and 4 bases respectively, with 14 bases between them. CDR1 and CDR2 (germline): GTSNPN, SVGIG (reference sequence). This chain's CDR3 is CAWSRQPEFYGYTF. The CDR3 DNA sequence: TGTGCCTGGAGTCGGCAGCCAGAGTTCTATGGCTACACCTTC.

The chain is built from TRBV21-1 and TRBJ2-5; the table assigns TRBD1, which was not confirmed against the DNA. TRBV21-1 is flagged as a pseudogene. The CDR3 has 15 amino acids. The CDR3 nucleotides read TGTGCCAGCAGCTCCGAAGGGGCAGTTCAAGAGACCCAGTACTTC. Translating gives CASSSEGAVQETQYF.

This clonotype was recorded only once. A read error may account for a junction end that differs from germline. This sequence joins TRBV4-3 and TRBJ1-2, with D maybe TRBD1 (5 bases). The germline V gene encodes CDR1 LGHNA and CDR2 YSLEER. This CDR3 spans 14 amino acids. CDR3 amino acids: CTSSQGGEPYGYTF. CDR3 coding DNA: TGCACCAGCAGCCAAGGAGGGGAGCCCTATGGCTACACCTTC.

The V call is TRBV6-2 or TRBV6-3, the J call TRBJ1-2, with D hard to call. V shed 7 bases and J shed 6 bases, with 15 bases lying between them. Looked up from germline, CDR1 is MNHEY and CDR2 is SVGEGT. The CDR3 spans 13 residues. The CDR3 bases are TGTGCCAGCATAGGACTTAAGAGAGATGGCTACACCTTC. This sequence encodes CASIGLKRDGYTF.

The rearrangement uses TRBV29-1 and TRBJ2-1, with D perhaps given as TRBD1 or TRBD2 (6 bases each). The ends were cut back, 4 bases at V and 5 bases at J, with 18 bases in the middle. CDR1 is SQVTM and CDR2 is ANQGSEA in the germline V gene. The CDR3 totals 15 residues. CDR3 sequence reads: CSVAGTSEGDNEQFF. Here the CDR3 DNA reads TGCAGCGTTGCCGGGACTTCCGAGGGGGACAATGAGCAGTTCTTC.

J is TRBJ2-5 and V is TRBV6-5; D may be TRBD2 (5 bases). V was shortened by 0 bases and J by 11 bases, with 22 bases between the two germline ends. Per germline, CDR1 MNHEY and CDR2 SVGAGI. This CDR3 is built from 16 residues. CDR3 residues: CASSYSSPVGDYEQYF. The DNA for the CDR3 is TGTGCCAGCAGTTACTCTTCCCCAGTGGGTGACTATGAGCAGTACTTC.

This chain uses TRBV6-1 with TRBJ1-1, with D tentatively TRBD1 (6 bases). Looked up from germline, CDR1 is MNHNS and CDR2 is SASEGT. The V end was cut by 6 bases, the J end by 7 bases, with 21 bases between. This CDR3 region has 15 residues. CDR3 residues: CASSPDRWGSVEAFF. The CDR3 nucleotides are TGTGCCAGCAGCCCCGACAGGTGGGGGAGTGTTGAAGCTTTCTTT.

A remark on this clonotype: This may stem from a read error, because a much larger clone lies one nucleotide away. The chain is built from TRBV20-1 and TRBJ2-1; TRBD1 is a possible D gene (5 bases). The CDR3 has 14 amino acids. CDR1 is DFQATT and CDR2 is SNEGSKA in the germline V gene (reference sequence). V was shortened by 3 bases and J by 6 bases, with 15 bases between the two germline ends. CDR3 DNA sequence: TGCAGTGCTAGTAGGACACCTGTGGGCAATGAGCAGTTCTTC. It specifies CSASRTPVGNEQFF.

The chain couples TRBV9 to TRBJ1-1; a weak D match, TRBD1 (5 bases). Germline CDR1 is SGDLS and CDR2 is YYNGEE. This CDR3 spans 16 amino acids. The ends were cut back, 3 bases at V and 4 bases at J, with 19 bases in the middle. CDR3 protein: CASSDPLGGVGTEAFF. The CDR3 DNA sequence: TGTGCCAGCAGCGACCCTTTGGGGGGGGTCGGCACTGAAGCTTTCTTT.

V usage is TRBV25-1 and J usage is TRBJ2-5, with TRBD2 identical over 10 bases. After removal of 5 bases from V and 5 bases from J, the junction contained 2 bases not matched to a gene. Germline values: CDR1 MGHDK, CDR2 SYGVNS. The CDR3 contains 13 residues. This CDR3 reads CASSQTSGETQYF. As DNA, the CDR3 is TGTGCCAGCAGTCAGACTAGCGGGGAGACCCAGTACTTC.

V usage is TRBV9 and J usage is TRBJ1-2; a weak D match, TRBD1 (6 bases). The germline V and J ends were trimmed by 3 bases and 4 bases, with 19 bases remaining between them. Germline assignment: CDR1 SGDLS and CDR2 YYNGEE. The CDR3 is 16 residues long. This CDR3 reads CASSALLNGQFYGYTF. CDR3 in DNA: TGTGCCAGCAGCGCTCTACTCAACGGACAGTTCTATGGCTACACCTTC.

A remark on this clonotype: The junction and the germline gene differ at one end; a read error may be behind it. The V and J genes are TRBV9 and TRBJ1-1; no clear D gene. CDR3 length: 13 residues. Germline CDR1 SGDLS, CDR2 YYNGEE. The CDR3 region has the DNA TGTGCCGGCAGCGTAACAGACGTTACTGAAGCTTTCTTT. Its protein is CAGSVTDVTEAFF.

This rearrangement joins TRBV6-2 or TRBV6-3 to TRBJ2-3, with a possible D match to TRBD2 (6 bases). CDR3 size: 18 residues. V shed 2 bases and J shed 0 bases, with 18 bases lying between them. Per germline, CDR1 MNHEY and CDR2 SVGEGT. The CDR3 region is CASSYLPGEVTSTDTQYF. Here the CDR3 DNA reads TGTGCCAGCAGTTACCTTCCGGGGGAAGTTACTAGCACAGATACGCAGTATTTT.

This clonotype appeared a single time. V gene TRBV29-1 combines with J gene TRBJ1-2; no firm D call. The CDR3 loop spans 13 amino acids. The germline V and J ends were trimmed by 4 bases and 0 bases, with 9 bases remaining between them. Germline loops: CDR1 SQVTM, CDR2 ANQGSEA. CDR3 DNA sequence: TGCAGCGTTGGAAGTAACGCTAACTATGGCTACACCTTC. It yields the protein CSVGSNANYGYTF.

The chain recombines TRBV20-1 with TRBJ1-1; D is unresolved. Per the germline V gene, CDR1 is DFQATT and CDR2 is SNEGSKA (reference sequence). The CDR3 consists of 15 residues. V was clipped by 5 bases and J by 5 bases, with 21 bases between them. The CDR3, as DNA: TGCAGTGCTCTCTCCGGTGGGCGGGTATGGACTGAAGCTTTCTTT. Its protein product is CSALSGGRVWTEAFF.

This clonotype was detected only a few times. The rearrangement joins TRBV14 to TRBJ1-1, with D unresolved. Trimming stripped 5 bases from V and 8 bases from J, with 9 bases between. The CDR3 loop spans 11 amino acids. Germline V gene sequence: CDR1 SGHDN, CDR2 FVKESK. The CDR3 reads CASSYGLEAFF. CDR3 in DNA: TGTGCCAGCAGCTACGGACTAGAAGCTTTCTTT.

As to this clonotype: Mismatch with germline at one junction end may stem from a read error. V and J are TRBV7-6 and TRBJ1-4; D not certain. The CDR3 contains 16 residues. CDR1 and CDR2 from the germline V gene are SGHVS and FNYEAQ. CDR3 DNA: TGTGCCAGCAGCCCCGGAGGAGGTCGGATTGATGAAGAACTGTTTTTT. Encoded protein: CASSPGGGRIDEELFF.

This clonotype occurred a few times. The gene calls are TRBV29-1 and TRBJ2-1, with 13 nucleotides matching TRBD2. The CDR3 extends over 16 amino acids. Germline trimming cut 6 bases from V and 3 bases from J; bases unmatched to any gene: 8. Germline CDR1 is SQVTM and CDR2 is ANQGSEA. The CDR3 sequence: CSVLGLAGAHYNEQFF. Here the CDR3 DNA reads TGCAGCGTCCTCGGACTAGCGGGGGCCCACTACAATGAGCAGTTCTTC.

This clonotype was seen more than once but under ten times. V is TRBV29-1 and J is TRBJ2-5; 11 bases match TRBD2. This CDR3 spans 16 amino acids. Unmatched junction bases numbered 13, after V lost 6 bases and J lost 4 bases. CDR1 is SQVTM and CDR2 is ANQGSEA in the germline V gene. The CDR3 nucleotides are TGCAGCGTGGACAAGGATAGCGGGGGGGCTCCAGAGACCCAGTACTTC. Its translation: CSVDKDSGGAPETQYF.

A few counts support this clonotype. The J gene is TRBJ2-1, the V gene TRBV12-3 or TRBV12-4; 11 bases map to TRBD2. This CDR3 is 15 amino acids long. Trimming cost V 4 bases and J 9 bases; bases outside gene matches: 8. In nucleotides, the CDR3 is TGTGCCAGCAGTTCCCGGTTAGCGGGGGGGCCTGAGCAGTTCTTC. Protein: CASSSRLAGGPEQFF.

This clonotype has only a few counts. This chain joins TRBV7-9 and TRBJ1-2; D might be TRBD1 (6 bases). Germline assignment: CDR1 SEHNR and CDR2 FQNEAQ (reference sequence). The CDR3 is 15 amino acids. The ends were cut back, 1 base at V and 3 bases at J, with 12 bases in the middle. The CDR3 sequence: CASSLEYRADYGYTF. CDR3 sequence (DNA): TGTGCCAGCAGCTTAGAGTACAGGGCTGACTATGGCTACACCTTC.